One and the same sample provided the 19 T cell receptor beta chains below, sequenced in a study of T cells after yellow fever vaccination. TCRdb reprocessed the 5' RACE reads via MiXCR and lists one record per CDR3 protein. The sample lists just under 600,000 distinct CDR3 sequences, approximately 13% occurring once. Sequences were derived from PBMCs, sampled on the day of the yellow fever booster vaccination. The receptors shown here come from a man aged 25-40 years who received the YFV17D yellow fever vaccine.

The chain combines TRBV5-5 with TRBJ2-3; D unclear. CDR3 length: 12 residues. CDR1 is SGHKS and CDR2 is YYEKEE in the germline V gene (reference sequence). V gave up 7 bases and J gave up 6 bases, with 12 bases separating them. The CDR3 region is CASSLQFDTQYF. The CDR3, as DNA: TGTGCCAGCTCACTTCAGTTTGATACGCAGTATTTT. The variable domain in full, completed from reference TRBV5-5 and TRBJ2-3, reads DAGVTQSPTHLIKTRGQQVTLRCSPISGHKSVSWYQQVLGQGPQFIFQYYEKEERGRGNFPDRFSARQFPNYSSELNVNALLLGDSALYLCASSLQFDTQYFGPGTRLTVL.

This clonotype came up a few times. The rearrangement uses TRBV7-9 and TRBJ2-3; 10 nucleotides line up with TRBD2. From germline, CDR1 is SEHNR and CDR2 FQNEAQ (reference sequence). CDR3 length: 15 amino acids. The trim removed 2 bases at V and 4 bases at J, leaving 3 bases unmatched. CDR3: CASSLLGLAPDTQYF. CDR3 coding DNA: TGTGCCAGCAGCTTACTGGGACTAGCGCCAGATACGCAGTATTTT.

This clonotype was seen a handful of times. The chain uses TRBV7-9 and TRBJ2-1; D gene ambiguous. The V and J ends lost 5 bases and 4 bases respectively, with 15 bases between them. The CDR3 extends over 15 amino acids. Per the germline V gene, CDR1 is SEHNR and CDR2 is FQNEAQ (reference sequence). As DNA, the CDR3 is TGTGCCAGCAGCCCCCGGTCTAATAGATACAATGAGCAGTTCTTC. It yields the protein CASSPRSNRYNEQFF.

This clonotype was recorded a few times. This chain uses TRBV25-1 with TRBJ2-7, with D unresolved. Germline loops: CDR1 MGHDK, CDR2 SYGVNS. The CDR3 sequence is 14 residues long. Trimming stripped 5 bases from V and 2 bases from J, with 13 bases between. The CDR3 nucleotides read TGTGCCAGCAGTTTGGCGGCGGCTCCCTACGAGCAGTACTTC. This encodes CASSLAAAPYEQYF.

This clonotype was observed a handful of times. The rearrangement uses TRBV20-1 and TRBJ2-5; 7 bases are a match to TRBD1. Germline loops: CDR1 DFQATT, CDR2 SNEGSKA (reference sequence). Germline trimming cut 5 bases from V and 3 bases from J; bases unmatched to any gene: 9. The CDR3 is made up of 14 amino acids. The CDR3 sequence is CSAVRGTAEETQYF. CDR3 bases: TGCAGTGCTGTAAGAGGGACAGCCGAAGAGACCCAGTACTTC.

This clonotype has a handful of counts. J is TRBJ2-3 and V is TRBV4-1; tentative D call: TRBD1 (6 bases). The CDR3 runs to 16 residues. Germline assignment: CDR1 MGHRA and CDR2 YSYEKL. Trimming pared 4 bases from V and 1 base from J, leaving 15 bases between. CDR3 coding DNA: TGCGCCAGCAGCCGACAGGAAGGCGTCGGCACAGATACGCAGTATTTT. Protein product: CASSRQEGVGTDTQYF.

This clonotype has just a few counts. The J gene is TRBJ1-5, the V gene TRBV7-2; 7 nucleotides agree with TRBD1. Germline assignment: CDR1 SGHTA and CDR2 FQGNSA. The ends lost 0 bases at V and 11 bases at J; junction bases unmatched: 7. The CDR3 extends over 14 amino acids. The CDR3 sequence is CASSLAGTVDAQHF. The CDR3 DNA reads as TGTGCCAGCAGCTTAGCCGGGACAGTTGACGCCCAGCATTTT.

This clonotype was observed many times. V and J are TRBV12-3 or TRBV12-4 and TRBJ2-1, with 7 bases that match TRBD2. The CDR3 runs 16 residues. After removal of 2 bases from V and 2 bases from J, the junction contained 6 bases not matched to a gene. The CDR3 bases are TGTGCCAGCAGTTTATTAGGCCTAGCGGCCTACAATGAGCAGTTCTTC. Translating gives CASSLLGLAAYNEQFF.

The gene calls are TRBV30 and TRBJ2-1; 8 bases agree with TRBD2. Per germline, CDR1 GTSNPN and CDR2 SVGIG (reference sequence). The CDR3 runs 15 residues. With 1 base clipped from V and 0 bases from J, the junction kept 2 bases outside the gene matches. In nucleotides, the CDR3 is TGTGCCTGGAGTGGGGGACTAGGCTCCTACAATGAGCAGTTCTTC. It specifies CAWSGGLGSYNEQFF.

This clonotype showed up just a few times. The CDR3 sequence is CASGGFGTGELFF. DNA for the CDR3: TGTGCCAGCGGGGGCTTCGGCACCGGGGAGCTGTTTTTT. V is TRBV7-3 and J is TRBJ2-2, with D tentatively TRBD1 (6 bases). Germline V gives CDR1 SGHTA, CDR2 FQGTGA. The ends were cut back, 8 bases at V and 4 bases at J, with 11 bases in the middle. The CDR3 has 13 amino acids.

The chain carries TRBV6-1 and TRBJ1-4, with D tentatively TRBD1 (5 bases). This CDR3 contains 14 residues. The germline V and J ends were trimmed by 7 bases and 4 bases, with 13 bases remaining between them. Looked up from germline, CDR1 is MNHNS and CDR2 is SASEGT. The CDR3 DNA sequence: TGTGCCAGCAACCAGGGACTGCTTAATGAAAAACTGTTTTTT. This codes for CASNQGLLNEKLFF.

The chain couples TRBV2 to TRBJ2-7; TRBD1 matches at 10 bases. There are 15 residues in the CDR3. J was trimmed by 0 bases and V by 6 bases; bases with no gene match: 5. CDR1 and CDR2 (germline): SNHLY, FYNNEI. The CDR3 protein is CASRPGTGASYEQYF. DNA for the CDR3: TGTGCCAGCAGACCCGGGACAGGGGCCTCCTACGAGCAGTACTTC.

This rearrangement joins TRBV4-3 to TRBJ2-5; D could derive from TRBD1 or TRBD2 (5 bases each). Germline V gene lookup returns CDR1 LGHNA and CDR2 YSLEER. The CDR3 length is 15 residues. Trimming took off 3 bases at V and 1 base at J, with 12 bases between the two ends. In DNA, the CDR3 is TGCGCCAGCAGCCACGGACTTGGGACCCAAGAGACCCAGTACTTC. Protein sequence: CASSHGLGTQETQYF.

The chain employs TRBV3-1 and TRBJ2-1; D gene uncertain. The germline gives CDR1 LGHDT, CDR2 YNNKEL (reference sequence). The V end was cut by 10 bases, the J end by 0 bases, with 22 bases between. The length of the CDR3 is 17 residues. The CDR3 nucleotides read TGTGCCATCTGTTCCGTGCCTGCCACCTCCTCCTACAATGAGCAGTTCTTC. This gives the protein CAICSVPATSSYNEQFF.

The chain joins TRBV20-1 to TRBJ2-5, with D tentatively TRBD1 (7 bases). The germline CDR1 and CDR2 sequences are DFQATT and SNEGSKA (reference sequence). The V and J ends lost 8 bases and 4 bases respectively, with 14 bases between them. The CDR3 is made up of 12 amino acids. In nucleotides, the CDR3 is TGCAGTTTGGGCCAGGGGGGAGAGACCCAGTACTTC. This codes for CSLGQGGETQYF.

The V and J genes are TRBV7-2 and TRBJ2-1, with D unresolved. The CDR3 spans 14 residues. V gave up 1 base and J gave up 7 bases, with 11 bases separating them. The germline CDR1 and CDR2 sequences are SGHTA and FQGNSA. CDR3 residues: CASSLDRRWNEQFF. In DNA form, the CDR3 reads TGTGCCAGCAGCTTAGATAGGCGGTGGAATGAGCAGTTCTTC.

This clonotype showed up just a few times. CDR3 residues: CSAVSASSYNEQFF. DNA of the CDR3: TGCAGCGCCGTATCGGCGAGCTCCTACAATGAGCAGTTCTTC. The chain links TRBV29-1 to TRBJ2-1; D is undetermined. The length of the CDR3 is 14 residues. The germline gives CDR1 SQVTM, CDR2 ANQGSEA. V lost 7 bases to trimming and J lost 0 bases, with 13 bases between them.

V and J are TRBV27 and TRBJ2-7, with 8 nucleotides matching TRBD2. The CDR3 consists of 14 residues. J was trimmed by 5 bases and V by 4 bases; bases with no gene match: 7. Germline CDR1 reads MNHEY; CDR2 reads SMNVEV (reference sequence). The CDR3 loop is CASSSSGSPHEQYF. The CDR3 bases are TGTGCCAGCAGTTCGAGCGGGAGCCCCCACGAGCAGTACTTC.

In DNA form, the CDR3 reads TGCAGTGCTAGACCACTAGCTCTTTGGGCCGGAGAGACCCAGTACTTC. It yields the protein CSARPLALWAGETQYF. This chain links TRBV20-1 with TRBJ2-5, with D possibly matching TRBD2 (6 bases). V dropped 2 bases and J dropped 4 bases, with 20 bases sitting between them. Looked up from germline, CDR1 is DFQATT and CDR2 is SNEGSKA (reference sequence). The CDR3 runs to 16 residues.